The clone carrying this TCR beta chain was observed a few times. Its antigen is not known. It was RNA transcripts that yielded the amplified TCR beta CDR3 regions. The HTBI set primed first-round TCR CDR3 RT-PCR. TCRdb re-derived calls from the multiplex PCR reads in MiXCR, one entry per CDR3 protein. This sample yields a few hundred thousand distinct CDR3 sequences, of which around 16% are seen a single time; roughly a quarter belongs to the top ten. The record originates from a study of T cells in Graves' hyperthyroidism and ophthalmopathy. In the study overall: Any treatment followed the collection of peripheral blood at initial diagnosis.

Patients aged 18 to 65 had newly diagnosed hyperthyroidism of under 2 months' duration. Whole-study findings and limits: Onset of ophthalmopathy came a median roughly 6 months after the model predicted it.

The CDR3 extends over 17 amino acids. The V end was cut by 4 bases, the J end by 1 base, with 19 bases between. Germline V lookup: CDR1 SGDLS, CDR2 YYNGEE. The chain has TRBV9 and TRBJ2-3, with D perhaps matching TRBD2 (7 bases). The sequencing input was blood. The receptor's source is a young woman with Graves' hyperthyroidism that later progressed to Graves' ophthalmopathy. The CDR3 DNA reads TGTGCCAGCAGCCTCCTTAGGGGGGGGCGCGGCACAGATACGCAGTATTTT. Protein product: CASSLLRGGRGTDTQYF.